These 23 T cell receptor beta chains were sequenced from one sample in a study of response to subunit inactivated influenza vaccine. TCRdb processed the RT-PCR reads anew with MiXCR; each CDR3 protein has one entry. Altogether roughly 760,000 distinct CDR3 sequences are present, 20% to 25% being singletons, with the ten largest covering 9.5% to 13%. The sequenced sample was PBMCs from blood, obtained about 5 days after vaccination. Receptors originate from a man aged 50 to 59 who received an inactivated influenza vaccine.

The table lists this clonotype with many counts. The chain employs TRBV12-3 or TRBV12-4 and TRBJ1-5; D is possibly TRBD1 (6 bases). This CDR3 region has 14 residues. The V and J ends lost 6 bases and 3 bases respectively, with 12 bases between them. The CDR3: CASSPGQFNQPQHF. For the CDR3, the DNA is TGTGCCAGCAGCCCCGGACAGTTCAATCAGCCCCAGCATTTT.

The chain links TRBV4-2 to TRBJ2-3; 9 bases fit TRBD2. Germline V CDR1 and CDR2: LGHNA, YNFKEQ. The length of the CDR3 is 18 residues. The V gene end was trimmed by 0 bases and the J gene end by 2 bases; junction bases not matched to a gene: 9. DNA of the CDR3: TGTGCCAGCAGCCAAGAAAAGCGGGGGGTCCTCTTCACAGATACGCAGTATTTT. Protein sequence: CASSQEKRGVLFTDTQYF.

This clonotype was counted ten times or more. The rearrangement uses TRBV6-5 and TRBJ1-2, with 9 bases fitting TRBD1. V was clipped by 2 bases and J by 7 bases; unmatched bases: 8. This CDR3 spans 15 amino acids. CDR1 is MNHEY, CDR2 SVGAGI, per germline. The CDR3 loop reads CASSYPPGQGGGYTF. The DNA of the CDR3 is TGTGCCAGCAGTTACCCGCCGGGACAGGGAGGTGGCTACACCTTC.

This clonotype has only a few counts. The chain recombines TRBV3-1 with TRBJ2-1; TRBD2 might be the D (6 bases). The CDR3 loop spans 14 amino acids. Trimming cost V 2 bases and J 6 bases, with 11 bases left between them. Germline V gives CDR1 LGHDT, CDR2 YNNKEL (reference sequence). This chain's CDR3 is CASSQSGSSNEQFF. The CDR3 DNA sequence: TGTGCCAGCAGCCAATCCGGGAGCTCCAATGAGCAGTTCTTC.

This sequence joins TRBV3-1 and TRBJ2-5; the match to TRBD2 covers 9 bases. The length of the CDR3 is 17 residues. Germline values: CDR1 LGHDT, CDR2 YNNKEL (reference sequence). The J segment lost 2 bases and the V segment lost 1 base, leaving 8 bases of the junction unmatched. The CDR3 DNA follows: TGTGCCAGCAGCCAAGGAGGTACAGCGGGGGGACAAGAGACCCAGTACTTC. This translates into CASSQGGTAGGQETQYF.

This rearrangement joins TRBV15 to TRBJ2-1; D call uncertain. The germline V and J ends were trimmed by 1 base and 8 bases, with 18 bases remaining between them. This CDR3 has 16 residues. Per germline, CDR1 LNHNV and CDR2 YYDKDF (reference sequence). The CDR3 region is CATSRVLAVGIDEQFF. In DNA form, the CDR3 reads TGTGCCACCAGCAGAGTATTAGCCGTTGGGATTGATGAGCAGTTCTTC.

This clonotype has a handful of counts. This chain joins TRBV15 and TRBJ2-7; D not resolved. Per germline, CDR1 LNHNV and CDR2 YYDKDF (reference sequence). V lost 0 bases to trimming and J lost 2 bases, with 8 bases between them. CDR3 length: 14 amino acids. The CDR3 is CATSREGRTYEQYF. CDR3 DNA: TGTGCCACCAGCAGAGAAGGCAGAACCTACGAGCAGTACTTC.

The table lists this clonotype with a few counts. V and J are TRBV4-3 and TRBJ2-7; TRBD1 might be the D (5 bases). Trimming removed 1 base at V and 1 base at J, with 8 bases between. The germline CDR1 and CDR2 sequences are LGHNA and YSLEER. The CDR3 has 14 amino acids. The CDR3 spells CASSQVRQSYEQYF. DNA for the CDR3: TGCGCCAGCAGCCAAGTCCGACAGTCCTACGAGCAGTACTTC.

This chain joins TRBV28 and TRBJ1-1, with D hard to call. The CDR3 is 15 residues long. Germline loops: CDR1 MDHEN, CDR2 SYDVKM. V lost 0 bases, J lost 1 base, and 9 bases lay in between. As DNA, the CDR3 is TGTGCCAGCAGTTTATGGTTTAAGGGGAACACTGAAGCTTTCTTT. The encoded protein is CASSLWFKGNTEAFF.

This clonotype appeared many times. The chain uses TRBV5-1 and TRBJ2-7; 7 bases fit TRBD1. CDR1 and CDR2 from the germline V gene are SGHRS and YFSETQ. V lost 2 bases and J lost 7; bases outside the gene matches: 6. The CDR3 length is 13 residues. CDR3 DNA sequence: TGCGCCAGCAGCTTTGGACAGGCCAGGGAGCAGTACTTC. Translated, it gives CASSFGQAREQYF.

This clonotype was counted between two and nine times. The chain joins TRBV20-1 to TRBJ2-3; the match to TRBD2 covers 8 bases. This CDR3 contains 16 residues. Per germline, CDR1 DFQATT and CDR2 SNEGSKA (reference sequence). The ends lost 5 bases at V and 3 bases at J; junction bases unmatched: 13. The CDR3 loop is CSAGGELRGGTDTQYF. CDR3 nucleotides: TGCAGTGCTGGAGGAGAGCTTCGGGGGGGGACAGATACGCAGTATTTT.

The chain recombines TRBV11-2 with TRBJ2-2; D ambiguous. Trimming pared 6 bases from V and 1 base from J, leaving 12 bases between. The CDR3 is 15 amino acids. Germline values: CDR1 SGHAT, CDR2 FQNNGV. DNA for the CDR3: TGTGCCAGCAGTTGGGGTCCCAAGAACACCGGGGAGCTGTTTTTT. Translated, it gives CASSWGPKNTGELFF.

The chain uses TRBV29-1 and TRBJ2-7; D ambiguous. The CDR3 has 13 residues. Germline values: CDR1 SQVTM, CDR2 ANQGSEA. V was clipped by 6 bases and J by 2 bases, with 14 bases between them. The DNA for the CDR3 is TGCAGCGTCGCCAACGGTAGTCCCTACGAGCAGTACTTC. Protein: CSVANGSPYEQYF.

The sample holds a few counts of this clonotype. This sequence joins TRBV12-3 or TRBV12-4 and TRBJ2-7; D possibly corresponds to TRBD1 (6 bases). The CDR3 covers 13 residues. V lost 6 bases and J lost 1, with 10 bases in between. CDR3 nucleotide sequence: TGTGCCAGCAGGGGGGCAAGATCCTACGAGCAGTACTTC. Its protein product is CASRGARSYEQYF.

This clonotype was counted only a few times. The rearrangement joins TRBV11-1 to TRBJ2-1, with D tentatively TRBD2 (6 bases). The CDR3 sequence is 18 residues long. Per germline, CDR1 SGHAT and CDR2 FQDESV (reference sequence). Trimming cost V 8 bases and J 6 bases, with 29 bases left between them. CDR3 nucleotide sequence: TGTGCCAGCGATGGAGGGACCCTCAGGGACGGAATCTGCAATGAGCAGTTCTTC. As protein: CASDGGTLRDGICNEQFF.

In this sample, this clonotype turned up a few times. The gene calls are TRBV29-1 and TRBJ2-1; 7 nucleotides line up with TRBD2. This CDR3 has 13 residues. With 7 bases clipped from V and 8 bases from J, the junction kept 11 bases outside the gene matches. The V gene's germline CDR1 is SQVTM and CDR2 ANQGSEA. CDR3 bases: TGCAGCGCCCGAGGACTAGTGTCCGATGAGCAGTTCTTC. Its protein product is CSARGLVSDEQFF.

This clonotype occurred a few times. The chain links TRBV29-1 to TRBJ2-7; D might be TRBD1 (6 bases). CDR1 SQVTM and CDR2 ANQGSEA come from the germline V gene. This CDR3 is built from 12 residues. Trimming removed 4 bases from V and 7 bases from J, with 14 bases in between. CDR3 coding DNA: TGCAGCGTTGGGGGTACTCAGGGGGAGCAGTACTTC. This sequence encodes CSVGGTQGEQYF.

The V call is TRBV28, the J call TRBJ1-1; D possibly corresponds to TRBD1 (5 bases). CDR1 is MDHEN and CDR2 is SYDVKM in the germline V gene. Trimming took off 7 bases at V and 6 bases at J, with 15 bases between the two ends. The CDR3 extends over 13 amino acids. CDR3 protein: CASTRVQAPEAFF. The CDR3 nucleotides read TGTGCCAGCACCAGGGTACAGGCCCCTGAAGCTTTCTTT.

This clonotype was seen more than once but under ten times. The chain recombines TRBV11-3 with TRBJ2-1; 7 bases line up with TRBD2. The CDR3 extends over 17 amino acids. Per germline, CDR1 SGHNT and CDR2 YENEEA. V shed 5 bases and J 7 bases; nucleotides not matched to a gene: 17. The CDR3 DNA reads as TGTGCCAGCAGCCCCAACTTTAAAACAATCGGGGGGAATGAGCAGTTCTTC. Translating it yields CASSPNFKTIGGNEQFF.

The gene calls are TRBV12-3 or TRBV12-4 and TRBJ1-6, with D tentatively TRBD1 (6 bases). The CDR3 extends over 15 amino acids. V lost 2 bases to trimming and J lost 5 bases, with 10 bases between them. In DNA form, the CDR3 reads TGTGCCAGCAGTTTAACCACAGGGAATAATTCACCCCTCCACTTT. It codes for CASSLTTGNNSPLHF.

This clonotype was counted a few times. This chain links TRBV10-2 with TRBJ2-6; D unresolved. The length of the CDR3 is 15 residues. Germline CDR1 and CDR2: WSHSY and SAAADI. V was trimmed by 10 bases and J by 3 bases, leaving 16 bases between them. This CDR3 is CATTGTLGGANVLTF. The DNA of the CDR3 is TGCGCCACGACCGGCACCCTAGGTGGGGCCAACGTCCTGACTTTC.

The chain uses TRBV7-9 and TRBJ2-7; D remains ambiguous. The V gene lost 7 bases and the J gene lost 0 bases, with 13 bases spanning the gap. Looked up from germline, CDR1 is SEHNR and CDR2 is FQNEAQ (reference sequence). CDR3 length equals 14 residues. CDR3 coding DNA: TGTGCCAGCACCACCCGGACCCGCTCCTACGAGCAGTACTTC. It encodes CASTTRTRSYEQYF. Together with reference TRBV7-9 and TRBJ2-7, the CDR3 gives the full variable domain: DTGVSQNPRHKITKRGQNVTFRCDPISEHNRLYWYRQTLGQGPEFLTYFQNEAQLEKSRLLSDRFSAERPKGSFSTLEIQRTEQGDSAMYLCASTTRTRSYEQYFGPGTRLTVT.

This rearrangement joins TRBV6-5 to TRBJ2-7, with D possibly being TRBD2 (6 bases). Germline CDR1 MNHEY, CDR2 SVGAGI. Trimming cost V 0 bases and J 2 bases, with 11 bases left between them. This CDR3 is built from 15 residues. CDR3 sequence reads: CASSYSRTGAYEQYF. In DNA form, the CDR3 reads TGTGCCAGCAGTTACTCCAGGACGGGGGCCTACGAGCAGTACTTC.